A single sample gave rise to the 28 T cell receptor beta chains below, sequenced in a study of monozygotic twins with cystic fibrosis. Profiled with immunoSEQ multiplex PCR; TCRdb holds only in-frame clones, not every one. Of about 24,000 clones in the sample, about 86% were seen once. The sample taken for sequencing was blood. The receptors shown here come from a woman in her thirties with cystic fibrosis.

The chain employs TRBV4-1 and TRBJ2-7, with a weak D call TRBD2 (5 bases). Germline values: CDR1 MGHRA, CDR2 YSYEKL. With 4 bases removed from V and 5 bases from J, the gap between germline ends came to 12 bases. The CDR3 covers 13 residues. The CDR3 coding sequence is TGCGCCAGCAGCCCTCAGAGCGGTGACGAGCAGTACTTC. Its protein product is CASSPQSGDEQYF.

The chain employs TRBV29-1 and TRBJ2-3; possibly TRBD1 for D (6 bases). Trimming left V 4 bases short and J 3 bases short, with 8 bases between. Germline V gene sequence: CDR1 SQVTM, CDR2 ANQGSEA. CDR3 length: 12 amino acids. CDR3 in DNA: TGCAGCGTTGCAGGGGCAACAGATACGCAGTATTTT. Its protein product is CSVAGATDTQYF.

The gene calls are TRBV29-1 and TRBJ1-5; 8 nucleotides match TRBD1. Germline V gene data show CDR1 as SQVTM and CDR2 as ANQGSEA. This CDR3 has 13 amino acids. Trimming at V came to 5 bases and at J to 6 bases, leaving 6 bases not matched to a gene. CDR3 sequence reads: CSVTGGGSQPQHF. The CDR3 bases are TGCAGCGTTACAGGGGGAGGAAGTCAGCCCCAGCATTTT.

The rearrangement uses TRBV19 and TRBJ1-1, with D possibly TRBD1 on 5 matching bases. In germline, CDR1 is LNHDA, CDR2 SQIVND (reference sequence). This CDR3 is 13 amino acids long. V gave up 1 base and J gave up 4 bases, with 7 bases separating them. In nucleotides, the CDR3 is TGTGCCAGTAGTATAGTCCAGGGCACTGAAGCTTTCTTT. This translates into CASSIVQGTEAFF.

This chain links TRBV10-3 with TRBJ2-2; the D gene could be TRBD1 or TRBD2 (5 bases each). CDR1 and CDR2 from the germline V gene are ENHRY and SYGVKD. This CDR3 is 15 amino acids long. V shed 4 bases and J shed 0 bases, with 9 bases lying between them. This chain's CDR3 is CAISVGGSNTGELFF. CDR3 in DNA: TGTGCCATCAGTGTTGGGGGTTCGAACACCGGGGAGCTGTTTTTT.

V gene TRBV15 combines with J gene TRBJ1-5; D may be TRBD1 (5 bases). The CDR3 consists of 15 residues. V was trimmed by 5 bases and J by 2 bases, leaving 13 bases between them. Germline V gives CDR1 LNHNV, CDR2 YYDKDF (reference sequence). CDR3 bases: TGTGCCACCAGCGGCCTTACAGGCCGCAATCAGCCCCAGCATTTT. Protein: CATSGLTGRNQPQHF.

This chain joins TRBV21-1 and TRBJ1-6. TRBV21-1 is flagged as a pseudogene. The CDR3 loop spans 20 amino acids. In nucleotides, the CDR3 is TGTGCCAGCAGCGCAAAACATAGGGTTGGGATCAGCTCCTATAATTCACCCCTCCACTTT. This encodes CASSAKHRVGISSYNSPLHF.

The rearrangement links TRBV5-1 to TRBJ1-2; the match to TRBD1 covers 7 bases. Germline CDR1 SGHRS, CDR2 YFSETQ. V dropped 6 bases and J dropped 2; count of bases not matched to a gene: 7. The CDR3 runs 14 residues. The CDR3 region has the DNA TGCGCCAGCACCCAGGGGGGTCGGAACTATGGCTACACCTTC. It is translated as CASTQGGRNYGYTF.

The gene calls are TRBV4-1 and TRBJ2-3; TRBD2 agrees at 7 bases. With 4 bases clipped from V and 1 base from J, the junction kept 11 bases outside the gene matches. In germline, CDR1 is MGHRA, CDR2 YSYEKL. The CDR3 is 17 amino acids. The chain's CDR3 is CASSRSNPTSGTDTQYF. CDR3 DNA: TGCGCCAGCAGCCGTTCAAATCCCACTAGCGGCACAGATACGCAGTATTTT.

The chain has TRBV7-9 and TRBJ2-7; D perhaps matches TRBD2 (7 bases). This CDR3 is 15 amino acids long. Deletions cut 3 bases from V and 6 bases from J, with 18 bases between. The germline V gene has CDR1 SEHNR and CDR2 FQNEAQ (reference sequence). The CDR3: CASSFQPYREGEQYF. As DNA, the CDR3 is TGTGCCAGCAGCTTTCAGCCATACAGGGAGGGCGAGCAGTACTTC.

This clone was counted between two and nine times. The rearrangement joins TRBV6-5 to TRBJ2-7; 7 nucleotides match TRBD1. This CDR3 has 15 amino acids. The junction had 13 bases not matched to a gene; V was cut back by 5 bases and J by 6 bases. The germline V gene encodes CDR1 MNHEY and CDR2 SVGAGI. Here the CDR3 DNA reads TGTGCCAGCAGTCCTATACACCGGGACAGAACCGAGCAGTACTTC. It is translated as CASSPIHRDRTEQYF.

The chain employs TRBV4-3 and TRBJ1-1, with no clear D. Germline V gives CDR1 LGHNA, CDR2 YSLEER. V was trimmed by 5 bases and J by 5 bases, leaving 18 bases between them. This CDR3 is built from 15 residues. CDR3 protein: CASSTGRLGRTEAFF. The CDR3 DNA reads TGCGCCAGCAGCACCGGTCGACTCGGGAGGACTGAAGCTTTCTTT.

The chain carries TRBV6-6 and TRBJ1-1; D gene uncertain. CDR1 is MNHNY and CDR2 is SVGAGI in the germline V gene (reference sequence). The V end was cut by 2 bases, the J end by 8 bases, with 12 bases between. This CDR3 spans 13 amino acids. The CDR3 region has the DNA TGTGCCAGCAGTTACGCGGAATCCTCGGAAGCTTTCTTT. Protein: CASSYAESSEAFF.

The gene calls are TRBV21-1 and TRBJ2-3; no check of the table's D call, TRBD1, against the DNA was made. TRBV21-1 is annotated as a pseudogene. The CDR3 has 20 amino acids. CDR3 residues: CASSTQTGQGKIVGTDTQYF. The DNA for the CDR3 is TGTGCCAGCAGCACTCAAACGGGACAGGGGAAAATAGTAGGAACAGATACGCAGTATTTT.

The CDR3 region is CASSYSSSSVRNGYTF. The CDR3 region has the DNA TGTGCCAGCAGTTACTCGAGTAGTAGCGTCCGAAATGGCTACACCTTC. The V call is TRBV6-5, the J call TRBJ1-2; no clear D. Trimming took off 0 bases at V and 6 bases at J, with 17 bases between the two ends. This CDR3 has 16 residues. The germline gives CDR1 MNHEY, CDR2 SVGAGI.

This rearrangement joins TRBV30 to TRBJ1-5, with D hard to call. V lost 1 base, J lost 3 bases, and 10 bases lay in between. Germline CDR1 reads GTSNPN; CDR2 reads SVGIG (reference sequence). CDR3 length: 14 residues. The CDR3 loop reads CAWSDGRVNQPQHF. DNA of the CDR3: TGTGCCTGGAGTGACGGGAGAGTCAATCAGCCCCAGCATTTT. Full variable domain (remainder filled in from reference TRBV30 and TRBJ1-5): SQTIHQWPATLVQPVGSPLSLECTVEGTSNPNLYWYRQAAGRGLQLLFYSVGIGQISSEVPQNLSASRPQDRQFILSSKKLLLSDSGFYLCAWSDGRVNQPQHFGDGTRLSIL.

The CDR3 region has the DNA TGCGCCAGCAGCGCCTACCCCGGGAGGGGTACGAACACCGGGGAGCTGTTTTTT. It translates to CASSAYPGRGTNTGELFF. The chain links TRBV4-1 to TRBJ2-2, with TRBD2 matching over 8 bases. CDR1 is MGHRA and CDR2 is YSYEKL in the germline V gene. The ends lost 5 bases at V and 0 bases at J; junction bases unmatched: 11. This CDR3 comprises 18 residues.

The chain is built from TRBV28 and TRBJ2-7; possibly TRBD1 for D (6 bases). This CDR3 comprises 14 residues. Trimming left V 4 bases short and J 4 bases short, with 14 bases between. Germline V gene data show CDR1 as MDHEN and CDR2 as SYDVKM. As DNA, the CDR3 is TGTGCCAGCAGTTCCTGGACAGAGACATACGAGCAGTACTTC. Protein product: CASSSWTETYEQYF.

The chain carries TRBV9 and TRBJ1-1; the match to TRBD1 covers 10 bases. The CDR3 covers 15 residues. V was pared by 2 bases and J by 2 bases, with 3 bases of the junction left unmatched. Per the germline V gene, CDR1 is SGDLS and CDR2 is YYNGEE. The CDR3: CASSVGQGTNTEAFF. The CDR3 DNA follows: TGTGCCAGCAGCGTGGGACAGGGGACAAACACTGAAGCTTTCTTT.

The gene calls are TRBV6-4 and TRBJ2-1; 7 bases match TRBD1. The CDR3 length is 14 residues. The germline CDR1 and CDR2 sequences are MRHNA and SNTAGT. V dropped 6 bases and J dropped 0; count of bases not matched to a gene: 2. CDR3 DNA: TGTGCCAGCAGGGACAGGAGCTCCTACAATGAGCAGTTCTTC. It specifies CASRDRSSYNEQFF.

The chain carries TRBV9 and TRBJ2-1; D is unclear. This CDR3 is 16 amino acids long. Germline loops: CDR1 SGDLS, CDR2 YYNGEE. V lost 0 bases to trimming and J lost 0 bases, with 10 bases between them. CDR3 sequence (DNA): TGTGCCAGCAGCGTAGGAGTTGCTTTCTCCTACAATGAGCAGTTCTTC. Translation: CASSVGVAFSYNEQFF. Full variable domain (outside the CDR3, taken from reference TRBV9 and TRBJ2-1): DSGVTQTPKHLITATGQRVTLRCSPRSGDLSVYWYQQSLDQGLQFLIQYYNGEERAKGNILERFSAQQFPDLHSELNLSSLELGDSALYFCASSVGVAFSYNEQFFGPGTRLTVL.

This chain connects TRBV11-2 to TRBJ1-3; 9 nucleotides match TRBD1. CDR3 length: 15 residues. Germline CDR1 and CDR2: SGHAT and FQNNGV. V was clipped by 4 bases and J by 4 bases; unmatched bases: 5. CDR3 nucleotides: TGTGCCAGCAGCTCCCGGGACAGGGAGGGAAACACCATATATTTT. Its protein is CASSSRDREGNTIYF.

Concerning this clone itself: The junction departs from the called germline gene at one end, perhaps through a read error. V gene TRBV7-7 combines with J gene TRBJ2-5; D gene uncertain. CDR1 is SSHAT and CDR2 is FNYEAQ in the germline V gene (reference sequence). The CDR3 runs 15 residues. The CDR3 DNA follows: TGTGCTAGCAGCTTAGTGGGGTCGTCTTCAGAGACCCAGTACTTC. This translates into CASSLVGSSSETQYF.

The chain recombines TRBV4-3 with TRBJ2-3; D is undetermined. The CDR3 is 17 amino acids. The V end lost 0 bases, the J end lost 0 bases, and 13 bases lay between the germline ends. Germline CDR1 reads LGHNA; CDR2 reads YSLEER. The CDR3 DNA reads TGCGCCAGCAGCCAAGAATTAGGCGGTGAAAGCACAGATACGCAGTATTTT. This encodes CASSQELGGESTDTQYF.

The chain is built from TRBV11-2 and TRBJ1-1; D might be TRBD1 (6 bases). The CDR3 extends over 11 amino acids. V was shortened by 5 bases and J by 11 bases, with 12 bases between the two germline ends. The germline CDR1 and CDR2 sequences are SGHAT and FQNNGV. Written as DNA, the CDR3 is TGTGCCAGCAGCCCTCGACAGGCGGCTTTCTTT. It encodes CASSPRQAAFF.

The V call is TRBV18, the J call TRBJ2-2, with 10 bases that match TRBD1. The CDR3 has 15 residues. Per the germline V gene, CDR1 is KGHSH and CDR2 is LQKENI. Losses at the gene ends were 4 bases for V and 6 bases for J; bases not matched to a gene: 5. CDR3 sequence reads: CASSRDRGNAGELFF. CDR3 DNA: TGTGCCAGCTCACGGGACAGGGGTAATGCCGGGGAGCTGTTTTTT.

V is TRBV13 and J is TRBJ2-1; D is undetermined. V lost 5 bases, J lost 5 bases, and 10 bases lay in between. This CDR3 comprises 13 residues. Germline CDR1 is PRHDT and CDR2 is FYEKMQ (reference sequence). The DNA for the CDR3 is TGTGCCAGCAGCCCGCAGGTAGACAATGAGCAGTTCTTC. Translation gives CASSPQVDNEQFF.

The chain has TRBV19 and TRBJ1-5, with TRBD1 identical over 10 bases. The CDR3 runs to 19 residues. In germline, CDR1 is LNHDA, CDR2 SQIVND (reference sequence). The V and J ends lost 5 bases and 2 bases, in that order; junction bases with no gene match: 15. In DNA form, the CDR3 reads TGTGCCAGTAGTCCACTCTGGACAGGGGGGATGAGCGGCAATCAGCCCCAGCATTTT. Protein product: CASSPLWTGGMSGNQPQHF.